The TCR beta chain described here comes from a study of CD8+ T cells in alopecia areata. Looking at the study overall: The authors scored treated patients' severity by affected scalp percentage.

Germline loops: CDR1 SGHRS, CDR2 YFSETQ. Trimming pared 0 bases from V and 1 base from J, leaving 12 bases between. CDR3 length: 16 amino acids. Study conclusions and caveats: Persistence in scalp and blood during tofacitinib was observed for many expanded lesional clones. Administration of tofacitinib significantly diminished scalp clonality and expanded CD8+ clones within the top 100.

The treatment: oral pan-JAK inhibitor, 5-10 mg twice daily. Patients with alopecia areata provided lesional scalp punch biopsies as well as peripheral blood. As regards this clone: Its matching antigen is unknown.

Following extraction, RNA underwent reverse transcription to cDNA, which served as the sequencing template. The assay was immunoSEQ multiplex PCR, and TCRdb's table has in-frame clones only and misses some. The data show 210,000 or so clones, roughly 66% seen once. The source was CD4+ T cells sorted from blood, collected at week 44, from a patient treated with tofacitinib. The receptor's source is a human donor with alopecia areata. The V call is TRBV5-1, the J call TRBJ2-3; D unresolved. The CDR3 DNA sequence: TGCGCCAGCAGCTTGGATGGCTTAGTGGGCACAGATACGCAGTATTTT. This gives the protein CASSLDGLVGTDTQYF.